Listed below are T cell receptor beta chains from one sample, sequenced in a study of control samples from healthy donors and cancer patients. Profiling relied on immunoSEQ multiplex PCR, and the TCRdb table lists in-frame clones only, not all of them. The sample holds about 120,000 clones, around 87% seen once. The sample taken for sequencing was PBMCs. The receptor set was obtained from a woman aged 45-59 years with colorectal cancer. The CDR3 runs from the conserved cysteine through the conserved F or W. D genes are given only for firm matches. Size is stated for part of the rows, as once, few or many counts, or as a class when the clone is expanded.

J gene	clone size	D gene	V gene	CDR3 protein	CDR3 DNA
TRBJ1-1	-	TRBD1	TRBV2	CASIGDRVDTEAFF	TGTGCCAGCATTGGGGACAGGGTAGACACTGAAGCTTTCTTT
TRBJ1-6	once	TRBD1	TRBV6-5	CASRGDRNSPLHF	TGTGCCAGCAGGGGGGACAGAAATTCACCCCTCCACTTT
TRBJ1-3	-	-	TRBV4-1	CASSHDSFSGNTIYF	TGCGCCAGCAGCCACGACAGCTTCTCTGGAAACACCATATATTTT
TRBJ2-5	-	TRBD2	TRBV27	CASSSPGVAGAETQYF	TGTGCCAGCAGTTCCCCCGGGGTAGCGGGAGCAGAGACCCAGTACTTC
TRBJ2-7	once	TRBD2	TRBV5-1	CASSFAGGNEQYF	TGCGCCAGCAGCTTTGCGGGAGGGAACGAGCAGTACTTC
TRBJ2-1	many	-	TRBV5-1	CASSLWANLRPSSYNEQFF	TGCGCCAGCAGCTTGTGGGCCAACCTGCGGCCCAGCTCCTACAATGAGCAGTTCTTC
TRBJ2-7	-	-	TRBV12-5	CASGLVGFAQGSYEQYF	TGTGCTAGTGGTTTGGTAGGTTTCGCCCAAGGATCCTACGAGCAGTACTTC
TRBJ2-5	-	-	TRBV30	CAWAPPEQVIQETQYF	TGTGCCTGGGCACCTCCGGAACAGGTGATACAAGAGACCCAGTACTTC
TRBJ1-1	-	TRBD1	TRBV10-2	CASSDTQGARNTEAFF	TGCGCCAGCAGTGATACACAGGGGGCGCGGAACACTGAAGCTTTCTTT
TRBJ1-2	-	TRBD1	TRBV28	CASSHGRTGGTYGYTF	TGTGCCAGCAGCCACGGGCGGACAGGGGGTACCTATGGCTACACCTTC
TRBJ1-2	-	TRBD1	TRBV5-6	CASSPRRAGGFGYTF	TGTGCCAGCAGCCCCCGCCGAGCAGGGGGCTTCGGCTACACCTTC
TRBJ1-1	-	TRBD1	TRBV6-5	CASSTVRGRFTEAFF	TGTGCCAGCAGTACAGTCAGGGGGCGTTTTACTGAAGCTTTCTTT
TRBJ1-2	-	-	TRBV30	CAWSPLYGYTF	TGTGCCTGGAGCCCACTCTATGGCTACACCTTC
TRBJ2-5	-	-	TRBV25-1	CASSEYRGGPETQYF	TGTGCCAGCAGTGAATATCGTGGGGGTCCAGAGACCCAGTACTTC
TRBJ2-1	-	-	TRBV11-2	CASSLGSATEQFF	TGTGCCAGCAGCTTAGGCTCCGCAACCGAGCAGTTCTTC
TRBJ1-2	-	-	TRBV4-2	CASSPPGAQGLDGYTF	TGTGCCAGCAGCCCCCCTGGCGCACAGGGATTGGATGGCTACACCTTC
TRBJ2-7	-	-	TRBV3-1/TRBV3-2	CTSSQVFVVPYEQYF	TGTACCAGCAGCCAAGTTTTTGTAGTCCCCTACGAGCAGTACTTC
TRBJ2-7	-	-	TRBV5-1	CASSSLDEQYF	TGCGCCAGCAGCTCGTTAGATGAGCAGTACTTC
TRBJ2-7	-	TRBD1	TRBV4-1	CASSQGDRADYEQYF	TGCGCCAGCAGCCAAGGTGACAGGGCGGACTACGAGCAGTACTTC
TRBJ1-1	-	TRBD1	TRBV2	CASIRLRTGTEAFF	TGTGCCAGCATACGGCTGAGGACAGGGACTGAAGCTTTCTTT
TRBJ1-1	-	-	TRBV5-1	CASSLTGNEAFF	TGCGCCAGCAGCTTAACAGGGAATGAAGCTTTCTTT
TRBJ1-3	-	TRBD1	TRBV28	CASLVRTGGSGNTIYF	TGTGCCAGCCTAGTTCGGACAGGGGGATCTGGAAACACCATATATTTT
TRBJ1-1	-	TRBD1	TRBV18	CASSPSQGENTEAFF	TGTGCCAGCTCACCCTCGCAGGGGGAAAACACTGAAGCTTTCTTT
TRBJ2-7	once	-	TRBV6-5	CASTRTDGATVF	TGTGCCAGCACCCGAACCGACGGCGCGACTGTCTTC
TRBJ1-2	-	-	TRBV7-9	CASSSQQADGYTF	TGTGCCAGCAGCTCCCAGCAGGCTGATGGCTACACCTTC
TRBJ1-4	-	-	TRBV3-1/TRBV3-2	CASSQEGRGEKLFF	TGTGCCAGCAGCCAAGAAGGGCGAGGGGAAAAACTGTTTTTT
TRBJ2-1	-	-	TRBV11-2	CASSPTGGYNEQFF	TGTGCCAGCAGTCCCACTGGAGGGTACAATGAGCAGTTCTTC
TRBJ1-4	-	TRBD1	TRBV5-1	CASSIGTGQRRRNEKLFF	TGCGCCAGCAGCATTGGGACAGGGCAGCGTCGAAGAAATGAAAAACTGTTTTTT
TRBJ1-2	-	-	TRBV7-9	CASSSYSGARRSPYGYTF	TGTGCCAGCAGCTCATACAGCGGGGCGCGACGATCCCCCTATGGCTACACCTTC
TRBJ2-7	-	-	TRBV2	CASSESEHEQYF	TGTGCCAGCAGTGAGTCAGAACACGAGCAGTACTTC
TRBJ1-3	-	-	TRBV6-1	CASSAGTGPSGNTIYF	TGTGCCAGCAGTGCGGGAACAGGGCCCTCTGGAAACACCATATATTTT
TRBJ1-1	-	-	TRBV3-1/TRBV3-2	CASSPESHTEAFF	TGTGCCAGCAGCCCGGAGAGTCACACTGAAGCTTTCTTT
TRBJ2-5	-	TRBD2	TRBV5-1	CASSPRGGEETQYF	TGCGCCAGCAGCCCGCGGGGGGGGGAAGAGACCCAGTACTTC
TRBJ2-7	once	TRBD2	TRBV11-2	CASSSQLAGAYEQYF	TGTGCCAGCAGCTCTCAACTAGCGGGAGCGTACGAGCAGTACTTC
TRBJ1-2	-	TRBD1	TRBV7-8	CASSPGRRTGNGYTF	TGTGCCAGCAGCCCCGGCCGGAGGACAGGGAATGGCTACACCTTC
TRBJ2-5	few	-	TRBV2	CASSEELLETQYF	TGTGCCAGCAGCGAGGAGCTTCTAGAGACCCAGTACTTC
TRBJ2-2	-	-	TRBV12-3/TRBV12-4	CGIGGTGELFF	TGCGGGATAGGGGGCACCGGGGAGCTGTTTTTT
TRBJ2-7	-	TRBD1	TRBV6-5	CASSYGTGVGEQYF	TGTGCCAGCAGTTACGGGACAGGGGTGGGCGAGCAGTACTTC
TRBJ1-6	few	-	TRBV7-9	CASSLAREDSPLHF	TGTGCCAGCAGCTTGGCGCGAGAGGATTCACCCCTCCACTTT
TRBJ1-3	-	-	TRBV5-5	CASSLAVSGNTIYF	TGTGCCAGCAGCTTGGCGGTCTCTGGAAACACCATATATTTT